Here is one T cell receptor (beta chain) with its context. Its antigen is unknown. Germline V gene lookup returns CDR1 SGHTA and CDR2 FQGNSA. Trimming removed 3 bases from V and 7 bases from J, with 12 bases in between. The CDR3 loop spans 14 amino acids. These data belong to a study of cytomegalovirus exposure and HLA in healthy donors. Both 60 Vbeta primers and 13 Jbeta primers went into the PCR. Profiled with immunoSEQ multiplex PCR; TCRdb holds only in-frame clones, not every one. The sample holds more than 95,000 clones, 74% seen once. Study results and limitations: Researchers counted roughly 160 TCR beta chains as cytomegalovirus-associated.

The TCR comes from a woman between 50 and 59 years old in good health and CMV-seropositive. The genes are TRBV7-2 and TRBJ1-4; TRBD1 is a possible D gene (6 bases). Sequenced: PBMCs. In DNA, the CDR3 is TGTGCCAGCAGCTTCCAGGGGATTGGTGAAAAACTGTTTTTT. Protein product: CASSFQGIGEKLFF.